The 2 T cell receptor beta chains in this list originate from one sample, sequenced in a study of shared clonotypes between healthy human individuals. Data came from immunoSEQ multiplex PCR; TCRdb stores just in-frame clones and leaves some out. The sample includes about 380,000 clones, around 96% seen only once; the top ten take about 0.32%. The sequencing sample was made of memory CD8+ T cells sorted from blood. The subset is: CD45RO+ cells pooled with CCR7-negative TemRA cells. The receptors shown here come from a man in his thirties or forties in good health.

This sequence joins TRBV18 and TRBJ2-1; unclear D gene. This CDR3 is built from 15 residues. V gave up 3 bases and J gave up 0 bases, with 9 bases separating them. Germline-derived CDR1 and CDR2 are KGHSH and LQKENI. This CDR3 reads CASSPMASSYNEQFF. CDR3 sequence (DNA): TGTGCCAGCTCACCTATGGCGAGCTCCTACAATGAGCAGTTCTTC.

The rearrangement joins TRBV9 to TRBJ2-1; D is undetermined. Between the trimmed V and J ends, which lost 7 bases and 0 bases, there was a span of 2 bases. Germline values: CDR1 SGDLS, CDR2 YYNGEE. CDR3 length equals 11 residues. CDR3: CASGSYNEQFF. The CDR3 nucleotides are TGTGCCAGCGGCTCCTACAATGAGCAGTTCTTC.